This T cell receptor beta chain originates from a study of shared clonotypes between healthy human individuals. Study context: A couple of women and a few men aged 18 to 49 served as donors. General study findings and limits: The genetic and exposure-history diversity represented was limited by few donors.

The donors were all Caucasian adults (living in Nashville, Tennessee). The CDR3 has 16 amino acids. Germline-derived CDR1 and CDR2 are SGHTA and FQGNSA. Unmatched junction bases numbered 6, after V lost 4 bases and J lost 4 bases. Scientists sequenced DNA from unsorted PBMC on ten immunoSEQ deep assay plates. Only in-frame clones appear in the TCRdb table, and some are missing; sequencing was by immunoSEQ multiplex PCR. This table has hundreds of thousands of clones, about four fifths appearing once. Turning to this clone: Its antigen is currently unknown.

The receptor comes from a woman in her 40s in good health. Some clones in this sample may be carry-over from other donors' samples. The sample consisted of PBMCs. The chain links TRBV7-2 to TRBJ2-5; 13 bases fit TRBD2. The CDR3 spells CASSSGLAGVSETQYF. The CDR3 DNA follows: TGTGCCAGCAGCTCCGGACTAGCGGGAGTTTCAGAGACCCAGTACTTC. The full variable domain, its missing parts supplied by reference TRBV7-2 and TRBJ2-5, is GAGVSQSPSNKVTEKGKDVELRCDPISGHTALYWYRQSLGQGLEFLIYFQGNSAPDKSGLPSDRFSAERTGGSVSTLTIQRTQQEDSAVYLCASSSGLAGVSETQYFGPGTRLLVL.